The present entry profiles one T cell receptor (beta chain) with its context. Its antigen is not yet known. Within one base of it there is no much larger clone, and no base qualities were kept. This sample stems from a study of cytomegalovirus exposure and HLA in healthy donors listed by TCRdb under 2017. The study in broad terms: According to an earlier analysis of 550 to 750 of the donors, some 180 million T cells yielded roughly 100 million unique TCR beta sequences and approximately 300 Gb of sequence data. HLA typing included class I and class II loci at four-digit resolution. To decide whether each TCR beta V gene segment behaved as functional or pseudogenic, an earlier analysis of nearly 600 of the donors relied on high-throughput TCR beta sequencing. Roughly 5 DR-DQ haplotypes were handled as single units for association and clustering because linkage in the cohort was strong. Across approximately 400 genotyped donors of the cohort, an average of roughly 200,000 unique TCR beta nucleotide sequences per donor were sequenced, and approximately 17% of those sequences were non-productive. In a later genetic analysis, genome-wide SNP genotypes for about 65% of the roughly 670 donors were used, and that subset was treated as a discovery cohort. In the later analysis, no new phenotypic data were used to find candidate immune exposures; instead, reliance was placed on TCR beta sequences and their occurrence across donors. Among the roughly 400 genotyped donors, approximately 76% belonged to the genetic ancestry cluster associated with self-reported Caucasian donors. The study was designed to test whether signatures of past pathogen exposure could be identified by cataloging public T cell receptors. Donor age, sex, ethnicity and CMV serostatus were compiled together with the repertoire data. Every repertoire in the discovery cohort had been generated on one and the same sequencing platform. A later analysis re-examined previously published TCR beta repertoires from more than 550 donors and added high-resolution HLA genotyping to investigate patterns of TCR occurrence. The number of typed donors differed by locus: roughly 629-640 for A, B, C, DRB1 and DQB1; approximately 520 for DQA1; around 610 for DPA1; and around 450 for DPB1. Using immunosequencing, the study profiled T cell repertoires from 500 to 800 subjects and related those repertoires to cytomegalovirus serostatus. Roughly 300 gigabases of sequencing data and approximately 91 million unique TCR sequences made up an early release that covered over 550 HLA-typed donors. To predict cytomegalovirus infection status, the study combined high-throughput TCR immunosequencing, statistical association of individual TCRs with disease status, and machine learning. A separate validation cohort of about 110 different subjects was used in addition to the 666-subject first cohort.

The library was built by means of the immunoSEQ multiplex PCR assay. For the multiplex PCR, a mixture combining 60 forward primers for TCR Vbeta segments and 13 reverse primers for TCR Jbeta segments was used. The CDR3 region of rearranged TCR beta genes was amplified from genomic DNA by a multiplex PCR assay. The Illumina HiSeq System was used to sequence the amplified TCR beta libraries as 87-base-pair reads. From the authors' description of their analysis: Across the 670 or so repertoires, a later analysis counted 80 million or so unique TCR beta chains, 9.5 million to 12 million of which were shared by at least two donors. A nearest-neighbor algorithm error-corrected the raw reads and collapsed the reads into unique sequences, merging closely related sequences to remove PCR and sequencing errors. CDR3 sequences were aligned to IMGT reference sequences to assign V, D and J gene segments. For a sequence to be retained, a match of at least six nucleotides to both a V gene segment and a J gene segment was required. A rearrangement was called productive if the CDR3 had no stop codons and remained in frame with V and J, and every other rearrangement was called non-productive. Following IMGT convention, CDR3 was defined as the stretch from the second conserved V-encoded cysteine up to the conserved J-encoded phenylalanine. The earlier analysis of a few hundred of the donors excluded sequences that lacked an unambiguous match to a single V gene segment. In an earlier analysis of approximately 550 of the donors, V segments were called functional above 56.7% productive rearrangements and were called segregating when the between-donor standard deviation exceeded 5%. A statistical classification framework was built to diagnose cytomegalovirus status from the catalog of TCR beta chain sequences. A later analysis assigned V and J genes by comparing TCR nucleotide sequences with IMGT/GENE-DB human TR gene sequences. A later analysis assigned CDR3 sequences and most-parsimonious VDJ recombination scenarios with the TCRdist pipeline. In a later analysis, every TCR beta chain was defined by the combination of its CDR3 amino acid sequence and its V-gene family, and reads without a unique V-gene family were dropped. In a later analysis, 450 to 600 highly shared, low-generation-probability nucleotide sequences were removed to address suspected cross-contamination and a sequencing artifact. For each public chain, a later analysis derived a clonal expansion index from normalized ranks of inferred template counts within each repertoire. A later analysis computed generation probabilities with a VDJ recombination model fitted to out-of-frame rearrangements, and checked the results against IGoR. In a later analysis, hypergeometric tests were used to score TCR-TCR, TCR-HLA and TCR-CMV co-occurrence, with a repertoire-size bias correction applied to TCR pairs. A later analysis estimated false discovery rates by permuting HLA or CMV assignments 20 times. In a later analysis, co-occurring TCRs were grouped using DBSCAN, with TCRdist sequence similarity added in when clustering inside HLA-allele-positive subsets. Co-occurrence clustering excluded repertoires with fewer than 30,000 or more than 120,000 public chains, plus five with anomalous nucleotide sharing. The immuneACCESS repertoire file appears here via TCRdb, limited to in-frame rearrangements. These files lack a portion of the clones; in checked studies, under half of the deficit traces to unresolved V genes, and the cause of the others is not known. V and J calls and clone size come straight from that table; D and trimming were deduced from the DNA. The sample profile shows tens of thousands of clones; more than 70% of them were found once. The ten largest clones add up to 12% of the sample.

From the cysteine through the phenylalanine, the CDR3 covers 15 amino acids. The entry retains the CDR3 DNA only, 45 bases that are in frame from base 1. The germline V end is reduced by 7 bases and the J end by 7 bases; junction bases left unmatched: 11. Sequences MNHEY (CDR1) and SVGAGI (CDR2) are obtained from the germline V gene. The cohort consisted of 650 to 850 healthy bone marrow donors. At the time of sampling, every cohort member was nominally healthy, though immune exposures that went unrecorded were likely present. The donor was CMV seropositive and was included in the group of approximately 300 seropositive cohort members. Each donor provided a peripheral blood sample, and peripheral blood mononuclear cells were used for TCR beta sequencing. Genomic DNA extraction from the blood cell samples was performed with the Qiagen DNeasy Blood Extraction Kit. The research as a whole found: A later genetic analysis reported fewer N-insertions in productive TCRs among donors in an Asian-associated ancestry cluster than the 666-donor mean. In a later analysis, the rate of TCR association differed among HLA loci, with DRB1 alleles having the most associated TCRs and HLA-C alleles having the fewest. Linkage disequilibrium might explain the correlated functional status among segregating V segments, but an unknown experimental factor could not be ruled out. Assigning TCR associations to individual alleles was difficult when HLA alleles, especially DR and DQ, strongly co-occurred. In a later genetic analysis, a missense DCLRE1C variant was associated with V-gene and J-gene trimming of TCR beta chains, and the association was replicated in an independent cohort. In a later analysis, around 17,000 TCR beta sequences were associated with specific HLA alleles at a false discovery rate of 0.05. In a later analysis, HLA-associated TCR beta chains showed more clonal expansion and lower generation probabilities than non-associated chains that were equally common. The authors suggested that the approach could potentially be generalized to other disease states and immunological phenotypes. Some IMGT-functional V segments, including TRBV6-2 and TRBV6-3, could not be told apart with the 87-base-pair reads, so those segments were excluded. Cytomegalovirus status was reported to be diagnosed by the classifier with high specificity and sensitivity in both the original and validation cohorts. The cohort was sequenced for TCR beta chains only, and without alpha or paired-chain data the features that could be detected were limited. Because some donors lacked HLA typing at each locus, the association tests relied only on the typed subset. Broadly in line with IMGT annotations, most TCR beta V segments showed up in productive rearrangements about 87% or about 30% of the time in an earlier analysis of around 600 of the donors. The presence/absence analyses assumed that sequencing depth was roughly uniform across donors, and that assumption may not be true. A cluster of highly shared sequence variants was judged likely to be a technical artifact of the sequencing pipeline. Because counts were too low, roughly 18 rarely observed V segments, including chromosome 9 orphons, were left out of the earlier analysis of a few hundred of the donors. According to a later analysis, parvovirus B19, influenza, CMV and Epstein-Barr virus appeared linked to several top co-occurrence clusters. While some public TCRs were present in many individuals, most TCR sequences turned up only very rarely across donors. CMV serostatus was the only immune exposure information available for the cohort. Three of the identified cytomegalovirus-associated TCR beta chains were confirmed in vitro to be specific for cytomegalovirus antigens. In the study, 150 to 200 TCR beta chains were listed as associated with cytomegalovirus. According to a later analysis, most CMV-associated TCR beta chains appeared to be HLA-restricted, and the HLA associations seemed to be driven largely by CMV exposure. A further reported finding was that TCR beta sequences accurately predicted the HLA-A and HLA-B alleles for most subjects in the first cohort.

Sequencing used PBMCs. This sequence was found in a woman aged 40 to 55 in good health and CMV-seropositive. The rearranged segments are TRBV6-5 and TRBJ1-2, with 11 central nucleotides matching TRBD1. Read as DNA, the sequence is TGTGCCAGCATTGAGTACCAGGGGACAGGGGGTGGCTACACCTTC. The resulting protein is CASIEYQGTGGGYTF.